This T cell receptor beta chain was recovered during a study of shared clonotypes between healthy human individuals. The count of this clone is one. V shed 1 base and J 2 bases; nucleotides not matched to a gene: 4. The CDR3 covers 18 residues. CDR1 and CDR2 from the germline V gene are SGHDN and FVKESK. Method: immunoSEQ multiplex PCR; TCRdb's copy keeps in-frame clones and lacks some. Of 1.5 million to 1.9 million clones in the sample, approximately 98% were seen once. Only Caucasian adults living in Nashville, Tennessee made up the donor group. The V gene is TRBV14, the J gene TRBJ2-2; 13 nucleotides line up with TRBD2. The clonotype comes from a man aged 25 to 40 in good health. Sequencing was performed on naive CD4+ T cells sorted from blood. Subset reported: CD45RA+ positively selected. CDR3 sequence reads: CASSQGLAGGRNTGELFF. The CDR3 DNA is TGTGCCAGCAGCCAAGGACTAGCGGGAGGTCGAAACACCGGGGAGCTGTTTTTT.